The 8 T cell receptor beta chains presented below share a single source sample, sequenced in a study of chemoradiotherapy in HPV16-positive cancers. Sequencing used immunoSEQ multiplex PCR; TCRdb keeps in-frame clones, though not all of them. The sample gives approximately 12,000 clones, nearly 90% of which show up once; around 2.9% is in the top ten. Sampling was carried out from a patient who underwent chemoradiotherapy. These receptor sequences come from a human donor with HPV-associated anogenital cancer.

This sequence joins TRBV2 and TRBJ1-5; TRBD1 is a possible D gene (6 bases). Germline lookup yields CDR1 SNHLY and CDR2 FYNNEI. Trimming stripped 3 bases from V and 3 bases from J, with 9 bases between. The CDR3 runs 14 residues. The CDR3 loop reads CASSDRGYNQPQHF. CDR3 coding DNA: TGTGCCAGCAGTGACAGGGGATACAATCAGCCCCAGCATTTT.

This chain joins TRBV7-9 and TRBJ2-5; TRBD2 matches 8 bases. The J segment lost 1 base and the V segment lost 1 base, leaving 5 bases of the junction unmatched. There are 16 residues in the CDR3. Per the germline V gene, CDR1 is SEHNR and CDR2 is FQNEAQ (reference sequence). CDR3 DNA: TGTGCCAGCAGCTTAGACGGGGGGGCCGTCCAAGAGACCCAGTACTTC. Encoded protein: CASSLDGGAVQETQYF. Full variable domain (remainder filled in from reference TRBV7-9 and TRBJ2-5): DTGVSQNPRHKITKRGQNVTFRCDPISEHNRLYWYRQTLGQGPEFLTYFQNEAQLEKSRLLSDRFSAERPKGSFSTLEIQRTEQGDSAMYLCASSLDGGAVQETQYFGPGTRLLVL.

The chain recombines TRBV14 with TRBJ2-1; 11 bases align to TRBD2. Germline lookup yields CDR1 SGHDN and CDR2 FVKESK. V gave up 2 bases and J gave up 6 bases; unmatched junction bases: 3. The CDR3 consists of 15 residues. The CDR3 reads CASSQTSGGGNEQFF. The CDR3 nucleotides read TGTGCCAGCAGCCAAACTAGCGGGGGAGGCAATGAGCAGTTCTTC.

The chain couples TRBV5-1 to TRBJ2-3; D tentatively reads TRBD1 or TRBD2 (6 bases each). Trimming took off 7 bases at V and 1 base at J, with 13 bases between the two ends. There are 14 residues in the CDR3. Germline values: CDR1 SGHRS, CDR2 YFSETQ. CDR3 sequence: CASEEGVRTDTQYF. The CDR3 DNA follows: TGCGCCAGCGAGGAGGGGGTCCGCACAGATACGCAGTATTTT.

The chain joins TRBV9 to TRBJ2-3; weak D call: TRBD1 (5 bases). Germline V lookup: CDR1 SGDLS, CDR2 YYNGEE. V lost 0 bases to trimming and J lost 5 bases, with 13 bases between them. The length of the CDR3 is 15 residues. CDR3 residues: CASSVVQSTGDTQYF. The DNA of the CDR3 is TGTGCCAGCAGCGTAGTTCAAAGCACAGGAGATACGCAGTATTTT.

The chain joins TRBV6-4 to TRBJ2-7; 8 bases match TRBD2. V gave up 3 bases and J gave up 3 bases; unmatched junction bases: 13. The CDR3 spans 17 residues. Germline V gene lookup returns CDR1 MRHNA and CDR2 SNTAGT. The CDR3 sequence is CASSELFGTRGNYEQYF. For the CDR3, the DNA is TGTGCCAGCAGTGAGTTGTTCGGGACTAGGGGGAACTACGAGCAGTACTTC.

The V gene is TRBV6-5, the J gene TRBJ2-6, with D possibly being TRBD2 (6 bases). Trimming shortened V by 5 bases and J by 2 bases, and 10 bases separated the two germline ends. This CDR3 comprises 15 residues. Germline V gene lookup returns CDR1 MNHEY and CDR2 SVGAGI. Written as DNA, the CDR3 is TGTGCCAGCAGTACCCGGAGGGCTGGGGCCAACGTCCTGACTTTC. Encoded protein: CASSTRRAGANVLTF.

This chain uses TRBV20-1 with TRBJ1-2; 9 nucleotides match TRBD1. Looked up from germline, CDR1 is DFQATT and CDR2 is SNEGSKA (reference sequence). This CDR3 is built from 11 residues. J lost 8 bases, V lost 6 bases, and 4 bases had no gene match. Here the CDR3 reads CSAPGQGGYTF. CDR3 sequence (DNA): TGCAGTGCCCCGGGACAGGGCGGCTACACCTTC.